This entry describes one T cell receptor beta chain. This record belongs to a study of blood T cell repertoires in COVID-19. About the research overall: COVID-19 samples from acute and convalescent phases originated in the United States, Italy and Spain.

CDR3 length: 14 amino acids. V was pared by 4 bases and J by 2 bases, with 12 bases between. Germline loops: CDR1 LNHNV, CDR2 YYDKDF (reference sequence). The data were produced by immunoSEQ multiplex PCR, yet TCRdb's version contains in-frame clones alone and is incomplete. The sample shows 200,000 to 250,000 clones, 88% of them seen only once. Sequencing used peripheral blood. V gene TRBV15 combines with J gene TRBJ2-7; TRBD1 might be the D (6 bases). The clonotype originates from a man younger than 35 with active or convalescent COVID-19. The CDR3 coding sequence is TGTGCCACCAGCACCTGGGACACCCCCTACGAGCAGTACTTC. Protein product: CATSTWDTPYEQYF.